This TCR beta chain emerged from a study of blood T cell repertoires in COVID-19 (dated by TCRdb to between 2020 and 2021). Some background on the complete study: Collaborator samples came from the United States, Italy and Spain and covered acute and convalescent phases of COVID-19. The prospective study material was composed of cDNA or gDNA derived from T cells, B-cell-depleted T cells, or PBMCs. The dataset comprised deeply sampled blood TCRbeta repertoires from subjects exposed to, actively infected with, or recovered from COVID-19. The repertoires were made available in a free public database intended to serve as a resource for research on the immune response to SARS-CoV-2. The samples were drawn from the first 160 participants of the ongoing ImmuneRACE study and from 1,254 subjects provided by 6 global collaborators. The sample metadata nearly always contained a de-identified subject ID, COVID-19 status, age in years and sex. Where HLA class I and class II types were available, the types were taken from metadata supplied by the sample provider, not from assay-based typing. Overall results and qualifications from the work: The amount of clinical and demographic metadata varied by source and participant and was provided uncurated.

Inclusive of the bounding cysteine and phenylalanine, the CDR3 is 15 residues long. Only the CDR3 portion is preserved as DNA: 45 bases, with reading frame beginning at the first base. Relative to germline, V is 6 bases shorter and J is 1 base shorter, with 13 bases between their ends. CDR1 and CDR2 are drawn from the germline V gene: MNHEY, SVGAGI. TCRbeta CDR3 regions were amplified from genomic DNA using the immunoSEQ Assay, a bias-controlled multiplex PCR. As for how the authors treated the data: Nucleated cell counts per sample were estimated from amplification of reference gene primers within the assay. To quantify the absolute abundance of each unique TCRbeta CDR3 rearrangement, sequence reads were collapsed and filtered. Productive Simpson clonality was computed per sample as the square root of Simpson's diversity index over productive rearrangements. In TCRdb, the immuneACCESS table is reduced to in-frame sequences with V and J assigned. These tables do not hold every clone; where another copy was compared, an unresolved V gene accounts for under half, and the others remain unexplained. V, J and clone size are taken as reported in that table, and D and trimming were inferred from the DNA itself. This sample has 200,000 to 300,000 clones in its table, and approximately 83% of those were observed once. Together, the top ten hold around 2.8% of the sample.

About this clone itself: The clone's antigen remains unknown. No clone much larger than this one lies a single base away; base qualities are absent.

Another Seattle source contributed samples from volunteer blood donors who had recovered from COVID-19. Whole blood was collected in K2EDTA tubes by collaborating institutions according to the institutions' own protocols. Collaborator samples were shipped for TCRbeta analysis as frozen whole blood, isolated PBMCs, or DNA extracted from either sample type. The receptor was derived from a woman in her twenties or thirties who had recovered from COVID-19. The chain employs TRBV6-5 and TRBJ2-1, with the D gene too uncertain to name. Sequencing was carried out using peripheral blood. The nucleotides are TGTGCCAGCAGCCAACACCCGCCTTCCTACAATGAGCAGTTCTTC. This codes for CASSQHPPSYNEQFF.